What follows describes a single T cell receptor (beta chain). The data were produced by immunoSEQ multiplex PCR, yet TCRdb's version contains in-frame clones alone and is incomplete. Among about 66,000 clones listed, 75% to 90% were seen once. This sample was taken from a study of OX40 agonist ivuxolimab in advanced cancers. The origin of this receptor is an adult with an advanced solid tumor such as melanoma, head and neck, liver or kidney cancer. The sample consisted of CD4+ or CD8+ T cells sorted from blood, taken in a trial of the OX40 agonist ivuxolimab.

The CDR3 DNA sequence: TGTGCCAGCAGCTTAGTTGAACGGGCAGGGGTCTCTGAAGCTTTCTTT. Its translation is CASSLVERAGVSEAFF. The J gene is TRBJ1-1, the V gene TRBV7-9; tentatively, D is TRBD1 (6 bases). Germline CDR1 SEHNR, CDR2 FQNEAQ (reference sequence). V lost 1 base, J lost 6 bases, and 18 bases lay in between. The CDR3 loop spans 16 amino acids.